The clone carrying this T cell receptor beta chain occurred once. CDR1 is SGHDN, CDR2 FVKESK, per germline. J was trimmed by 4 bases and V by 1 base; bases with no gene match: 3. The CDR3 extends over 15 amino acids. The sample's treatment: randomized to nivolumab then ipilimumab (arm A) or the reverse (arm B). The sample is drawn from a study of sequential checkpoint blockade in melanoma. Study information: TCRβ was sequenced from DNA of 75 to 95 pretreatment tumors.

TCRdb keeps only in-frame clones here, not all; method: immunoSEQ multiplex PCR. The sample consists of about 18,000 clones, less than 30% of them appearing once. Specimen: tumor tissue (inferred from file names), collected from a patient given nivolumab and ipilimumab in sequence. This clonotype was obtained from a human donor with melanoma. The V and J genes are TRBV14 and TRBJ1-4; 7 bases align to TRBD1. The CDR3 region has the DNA TGTGCCAGCAGCCAAGTAAGGGGGCTTAATGAAAAACTGTTTTTT. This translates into CASSQVRGLNEKLFF.